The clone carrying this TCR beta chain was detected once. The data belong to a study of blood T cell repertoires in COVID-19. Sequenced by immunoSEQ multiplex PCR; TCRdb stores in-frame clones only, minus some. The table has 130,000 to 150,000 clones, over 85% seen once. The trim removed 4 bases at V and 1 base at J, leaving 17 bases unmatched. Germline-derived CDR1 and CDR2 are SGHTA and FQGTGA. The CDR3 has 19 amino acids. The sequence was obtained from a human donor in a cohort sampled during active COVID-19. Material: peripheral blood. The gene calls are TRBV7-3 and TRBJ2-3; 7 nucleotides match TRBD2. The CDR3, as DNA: TGTGCCAGCAGCTCGCTTGCCTCTCCTTCGGGGGGAGGCACAGATACGCAGTATTTT. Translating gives CASSSLASPSGGGTDTQYF.